This T cell receptor (beta chain) was identified during a study of blood T cell repertoires in COVID-19. Study-wide background: Some COVID-19 samples were acute and others convalescent; all came from the United States, Italy and Spain.

Ages ranged from about 18 to 89 years, with residence in 24 US areas. A case of COVID-19 had been met by exposed participants within 2 weeks before study entry. CDR1 is MRHNA and CDR2 is SNTAGT in the germline V gene. The V and J ends lost 2 bases and 3 bases, in that order; junction bases with no gene match: 3. This CDR3 spans 16 amino acids. As originally analysed: Estimated nucleated cell counts came from reference gene primer amplification. Sequencing used immunoSEQ multiplex PCR; TCRdb keeps in-frame clones, though not all of them. For V, J and clone size, that table is used; D and trimming come from the DNA. The sample shows more than 250,000 clones, about four fifths of them seen only once.

Sample: PBMCs or T cells enriched from blood (not recorded which). This chain links TRBV6-4 with TRBJ2-2, with 10 positions matching TRBD2. This clonotype was obtained from a middle-aged man who had been exposed to COVID-19. The CDR3 loop is CASSDEGTSDTGELFF. CDR3 nucleotide sequence: TGTGCCAGCAGTGACGAGGGGACTAGCGACACCGGGGAGCTGTTTTTT.